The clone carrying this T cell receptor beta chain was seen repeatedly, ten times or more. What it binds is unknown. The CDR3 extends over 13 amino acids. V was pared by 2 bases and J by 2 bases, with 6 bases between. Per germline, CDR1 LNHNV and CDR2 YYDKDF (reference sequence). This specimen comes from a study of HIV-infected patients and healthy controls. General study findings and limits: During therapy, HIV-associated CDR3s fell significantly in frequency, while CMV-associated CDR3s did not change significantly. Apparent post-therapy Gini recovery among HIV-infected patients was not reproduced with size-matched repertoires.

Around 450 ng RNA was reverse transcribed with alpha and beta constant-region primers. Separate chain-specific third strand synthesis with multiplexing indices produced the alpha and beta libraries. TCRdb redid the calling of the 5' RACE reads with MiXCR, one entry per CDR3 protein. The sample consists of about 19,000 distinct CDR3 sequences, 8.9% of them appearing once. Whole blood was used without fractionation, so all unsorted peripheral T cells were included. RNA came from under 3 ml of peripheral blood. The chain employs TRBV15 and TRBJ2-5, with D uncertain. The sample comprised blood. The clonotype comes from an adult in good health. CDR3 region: CATSRRRQETQYF. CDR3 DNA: TGTGCCACCAGCAGAAGGCGGCAAGAGACCCAGTACTTC.